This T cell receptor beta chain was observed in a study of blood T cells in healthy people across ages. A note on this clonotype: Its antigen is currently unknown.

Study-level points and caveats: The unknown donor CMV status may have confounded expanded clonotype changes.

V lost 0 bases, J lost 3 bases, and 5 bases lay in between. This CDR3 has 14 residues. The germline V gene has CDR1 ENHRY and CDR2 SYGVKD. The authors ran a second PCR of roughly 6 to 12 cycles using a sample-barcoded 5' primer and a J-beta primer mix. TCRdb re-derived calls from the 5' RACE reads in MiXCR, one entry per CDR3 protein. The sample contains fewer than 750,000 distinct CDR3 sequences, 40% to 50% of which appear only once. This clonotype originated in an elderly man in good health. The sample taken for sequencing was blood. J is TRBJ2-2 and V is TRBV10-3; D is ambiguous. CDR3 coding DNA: TGTGCCATCAGTGAGTCAACGGACACCGGGGAGCTGTTTTTT. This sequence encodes CAISESTDTGELFF.